One sample yielded the 22 T cell receptor beta chains listed below, sequenced in a study of cytomegalovirus exposure and HLA in healthy donors. PCR primers comprised 60 Vbeta and 13 Jbeta primers. Using immunoSEQ multiplex PCR, the repertoire was profiled, and TCRdb retains in-frame clones only, with some absent. The sample holds 150,000 or so clones. The sequenced sample was PBMCs. These receptors were obtained from a woman in her thirties or forties in good health and CMV-seropositive.

This rearrangement joins TRBV25-1 to TRBJ2-5, with D hard to call. V was pared by 3 bases and J by 4 bases, with 12 bases between. Germline loops: CDR1 MGHDK, CDR2 SYGVNS. The CDR3 is 14 amino acids. CDR3 in amino acids: CASSDFFRSETQYF. CDR3 sequence (DNA): TGTGCCAGCAGTGACTTTTTCCGGTCAGAGACCCAGTACTTC.

The chain recombines TRBV7-9 with TRBJ2-1; 9 bases are shared with TRBD2. Germline values: CDR1 SEHNR, CDR2 FQNEAQ (reference sequence). The CDR3 is made up of 15 amino acids. V gave up 2 bases and J gave up 2 bases; unmatched junction bases: 1. The CDR3 nucleotides are TGTGCCAGCAGCTTAAGGACTAGCGCCTACAATGAGCAGTTCTTC. This sequence encodes CASSLRTSAYNEQFF.

The chain couples TRBV7-8 to TRBJ2-1; TRBD1 might be the D (5 bases). V was trimmed by 7 bases and J by 0 bases, leaving 19 bases between them. This CDR3 has 17 amino acids. CDR1 is SGHVS and CDR2 is FQNEAQ in the germline V gene. The CDR3 is CASTKIGPDSSYNEQFF. In DNA form, the CDR3 reads TGTGCCAGCACCAAGATAGGGCCTGACAGCTCCTACAATGAGCAGTTCTTC.

The chain is built from TRBV6-1 and TRBJ2-7; 7 nucleotides match TRBD2. Germline V CDR1 and CDR2: MNHNS, SASEGT. The CDR3 has 13 residues. Losses at the gene ends were 6 bases for V and 4 bases for J; bases not matched to a gene: 6. This CDR3 reads CASSRTSSYEQYF. The CDR3 bases are TGTGCCAGCAGCCGGACTAGTTCTTACGAGCAGTACTTC.

As concerns this clone: A read error may produce the germline difference seen at one junction end. This chain uses TRBV5-6 with TRBJ2-5; D possibly corresponds to TRBD2 (5 bases). This CDR3 spans 11 amino acids. The germline gives CDR1 SGHDT, CDR2 YYEEEE. The CDR3 here is CASSYKGVENF. The CDR3 coding sequence is TGTGCCAGCAGCTATAAGGGAGTGGAGAACTTC.

The chain joins TRBV28 to TRBJ1-5; 8 bases fit TRBD1. V was clipped by 10 bases and J by 2 bases; unmatched bases: 13. CDR1 MDHEN and CDR2 SYDVKM come from the germline V gene. The CDR3 is 16 residues long. In DNA, the CDR3 is TGTGCCATAAACCCCAGGGGGCGCCCGGGCAATCAGCCCCAGCATTTT. Amino acids: CAINPRGRPGNQPQHF.

The rearrangement joins TRBV5-4 to TRBJ2-1; 14 nucleotides line up with TRBD2. CDR3 length: 15 residues. Germline V gene data show CDR1 as SGHNT and CDR2 as YYREEE (reference sequence). The ends lost 4 bases at V and 9 bases at J; junction bases unmatched: 6. The CDR3 region is CASSTGTSGSIEQFF. The CDR3 bases are TGTGCCAGCAGCACCGGGACTAGCGGGAGTATTGAGCAGTTCTTC.

V is TRBV15 and J is TRBJ1-4, with D uncertain. The ends were cut back, 11 bases at V and 7 bases at J, with 11 bases in the middle. Germline V lookup: CDR1 LNHNV, CDR2 YYDKDF (reference sequence). CDR3 size: 11 residues. The DNA of the CDR3 is TGTGCCTCCTACAGCAGTGAAAAACTGTTTTTT. Amino acids: CASYSSEKLFF.

The V gene is TRBV6-1, the J gene TRBJ2-7, with 8 bases that match TRBD2. The CDR3 extends over 14 amino acids. The ends lost 8 bases at V and 0 bases at J; junction bases unmatched: 6. CDR1 and CDR2 (germline): MNHNS, SASEGT. The CDR3 sequence is CASGISGASYEQYF. The CDR3 DNA sequence: TGTGCCAGCGGGATTAGCGGGGCCTCCTACGAGCAGTACTTC.

As to this clone: Germline and junction disagree at one end, which may indicate a read error. The V gene is TRBV19, the J gene TRBJ2-3, with TRBD2 identical over 8 bases. Germline V gives CDR1 LNHDA, CDR2 SQIVND (reference sequence). CDR3 length: 14 residues. In DNA, the CDR3 is TGTACCAGTAGTATACTAGCGGCCACAGATACGCAGTATTTT. Encoded protein: CTSSILAATDTQYF.

This rearrangement joins TRBV29-1 to TRBJ2-2; a weak D match, TRBD1 (5 bases). The V end was cut by 7 bases, the J end by 4 bases, with 13 bases between. CDR1 is SQVTM, CDR2 ANQGSEA, per germline. The CDR3 is 13 residues long. CDR3: CSALRQGTGELFF. The CDR3 DNA reads TGCAGCGCGCTTCGGCAGGGCACCGGGGAGCTGTTTTTT.

The gene calls are TRBV7-3 and TRBJ2-3; 9 bases align to TRBD2. Germline V gene data show CDR1 as SGHTA and CDR2 as FQGTGA. This CDR3 is 15 amino acids long. With V trimmed by 6 bases and J by 3 bases, 7 bases remained unmatched. CDR3 coding DNA: TGTGCCAGCAGACTAGCGGGCCCCCCGACAGATACGCAGTATTTT. Translation: CASRLAGPPTDTQYF. The full variable domain, in which reference TRBV7-3 and TRBJ2-3 provide the parts outside the CDR3, is GAGVSQTPSNKVTEKGKYVELRCDPISGHTALYWYRQSLGQGPEFLIYFQGTGAADDSGLPNDRFFAVRPEGSVSTLKIQRTERGDSAVYLCASRLAGPPTDTQYFGPGTRLTVL.

The chain combines TRBV5-1 with TRBJ2-7; D is ambiguous. Looked up from germline, CDR1 is SGHRS and CDR2 is YFSETQ. Trimming cost V 0 bases and J 4 bases, with 11 bases left between them. The CDR3 extends over 14 amino acids. CDR3: CASSLGSYLYEQYF. The CDR3 DNA sequence: TGCGCCAGCAGCTTGGGGTCCTATCTTTACGAGCAGTACTTC.

V is TRBV6-9 and J is TRBJ1-4, with a tentative D call TRBD1 (6 bases). The V gene's germline CDR1 is MNHGY and CDR2 SVAAGI. The CDR3 totals 17 residues. Deletions cut 3 bases from V and 6 bases from J, with 20 bases between. CDR3 loop: CASSYPNRARSHEKLFF. The CDR3 DNA sequence: TGTGCCAGCAGTTACCCGAACAGGGCAAGGTCGCATGAAAAACTGTTTTTT.

J is TRBJ2-7 and V is TRBV6-5; 8 bases agree with TRBD1. J gave up 6 bases and V 6 bases, and 7 bases lay outside the gene matches. Germline V CDR1 and CDR2: MNHEY, SVGAGI. This CDR3 is 13 amino acids long. Written as DNA, the CDR3 is TGTGCCAGCAGCCGTGCAGGGGGCGCCGAGCAGTACTTC. Translating gives CASSRAGGAEQYF.

V and J are TRBV4-1 and TRBJ2-5; perhaps TRBD2 as D (6 bases). Trimming cost V 4 bases and J 4 bases, with 19 bases left between them. CDR1 and CDR2 (germline): MGHRA, YSYEKL. The CDR3 has 16 amino acids. CDR3 in DNA: TGCGCCAGCAGCCCCCCGAAACGGGGGTTGGGAGAGACCCAGTACTTC. Protein product: CASSPPKRGLGETQYF.

The chain employs TRBV27 and TRBJ1-4; D gene unclear. The length of the CDR3 is 15 residues. The germline CDR1 and CDR2 sequences are MNHEY and SMNVEV (reference sequence). Trimming removed 5 bases at V and 0 bases at J, with 10 bases between. CDR3 region: CASSRDGATNEKLFF. CDR3 bases: TGTGCCAGCAGTCGCGACGGGGCAACTAATGAAAAACTGTTTTTT.

V is TRBV7-3 and J is TRBJ2-3, with 9 bases aligning to TRBD2. Looked up from germline, CDR1 is SGHTA and CDR2 is FQGTGA. The V segment lost 4 bases and the J segment 4 bases; nucleotides outside the gene matches: 6. This CDR3 is 15 amino acids long. The CDR3 DNA reads as TGTGCCAGCAGCTCCTTAGCGGGAGCGCCAGATACGCAGTATTTT. This codes for CASSSLAGAPDTQYF.

CDR3 loop: CASSRGEENYGYTF. In DNA form, the CDR3 reads TGTGCCAGCAGCCGAGGGGAGGAAAACTATGGCTACACCTTC. The chain is built from TRBV14 and TRBJ1-2; the D gene is possibly TRBD1 (5 bases). The ends were cut back, 4 bases at V and 2 bases at J, with 11 bases in the middle. CDR3 length equals 14 residues. CDR1 is SGHDN, CDR2 FVKESK, per germline. Variable domain in full (rest from reference TRBV14 and TRBJ1-2): EAGVTQFPSHSVIEKGQTVTLRCDPISGHDNLYWYRRVMGKEIKFLLHFVKESKQDESGMPNNRFLAERTGGTYSTLKVQPAELEDSGVYFCASSRGEENYGYTFGSGTRLTVV.

The rearrangement links TRBV6-1 to TRBJ2-3; 8 positions agree with TRBD2. The junction had 4 bases not matched to a gene; V was cut back by 3 bases and J by 2 bases. The CDR3 consists of 15 residues. Germline CDR1 reads MNHNS; CDR2 reads SASEGT. Here the CDR3 reads CASSDIAGTTDTQYF. CDR3 DNA sequence: TGTGCCAGCAGTGACATAGCGGGAACCACAGATACGCAGTATTTT.

V is TRBV5-4 and J is TRBJ2-5; 7 nucleotides line up with TRBD1. The germline V gene encodes CDR1 SGHNT and CDR2 YYREEE (reference sequence). Trimming cost V 0 bases and J 3 bases; bases outside gene matches: 8. This CDR3 comprises 16 residues. This CDR3 is CASSLADRVVEETQYF. Written as DNA, the CDR3 is TGTGCCAGCAGCTTGGCCGACAGGGTTGTTGAAGAGACCCAGTACTTC.

The J gene is TRBJ2-7, the V gene TRBV27; 9 nucleotides line up with TRBD1. The germline CDR1 and CDR2 sequences are MNHEY and SMNVEV (reference sequence). Losses at the gene ends were 3 bases for V and 5 bases for J; bases not matched to a gene: 8. The length of the CDR3 is 15 residues. The CDR3, as DNA: TGTGCCAGCAGTTTGGGGACAGGGCGTGACGACGAGCAGTACTTC. It specifies CASSLGTGRDDEQYF.